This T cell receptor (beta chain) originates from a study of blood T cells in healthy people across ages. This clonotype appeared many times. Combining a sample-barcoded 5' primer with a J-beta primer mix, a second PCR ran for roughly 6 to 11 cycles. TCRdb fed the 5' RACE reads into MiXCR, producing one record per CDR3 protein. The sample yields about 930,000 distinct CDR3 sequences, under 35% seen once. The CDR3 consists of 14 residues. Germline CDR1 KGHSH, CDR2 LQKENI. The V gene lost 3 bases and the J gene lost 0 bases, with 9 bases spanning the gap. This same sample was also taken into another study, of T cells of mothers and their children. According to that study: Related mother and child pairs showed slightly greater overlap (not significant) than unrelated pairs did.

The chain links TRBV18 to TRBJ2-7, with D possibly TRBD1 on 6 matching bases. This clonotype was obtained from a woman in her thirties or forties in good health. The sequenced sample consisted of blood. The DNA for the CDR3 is TGTGCCAGCTCACCGACCAGGGGCTCCTACGAGCAGTACTTC. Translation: CASSPTRGSYEQYF.